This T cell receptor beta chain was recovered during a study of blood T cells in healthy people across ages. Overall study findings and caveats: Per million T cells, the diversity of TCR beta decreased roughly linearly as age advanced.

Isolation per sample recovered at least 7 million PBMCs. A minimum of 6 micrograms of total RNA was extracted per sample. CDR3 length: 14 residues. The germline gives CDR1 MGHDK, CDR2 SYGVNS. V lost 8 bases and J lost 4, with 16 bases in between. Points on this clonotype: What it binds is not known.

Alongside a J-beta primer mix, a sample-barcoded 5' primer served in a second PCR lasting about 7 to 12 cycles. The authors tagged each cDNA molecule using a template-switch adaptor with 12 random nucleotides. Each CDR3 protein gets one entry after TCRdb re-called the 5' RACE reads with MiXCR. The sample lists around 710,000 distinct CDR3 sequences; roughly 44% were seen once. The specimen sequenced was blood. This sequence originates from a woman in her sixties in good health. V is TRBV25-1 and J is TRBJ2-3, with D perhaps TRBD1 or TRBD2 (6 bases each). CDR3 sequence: CASGGRAKADTQYF. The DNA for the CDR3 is TGTGCCAGCGGGGGGCGTGCCAAGGCAGATACGCAGTATTTT.